Shown below are 17 T cell receptor beta chains from a single sample sequenced in a study of cytomegalovirus exposure and HLA in healthy donors. PCR amplification relied on 60 Vbeta primers (plus 13 Jbeta primers). The table came from immunoSEQ multiplex PCR; TCRdb's copy has only in-frame clones and leaves some out. The table has 100,000 to 150,000 clones, around four fifths seen once. The sequenced sample consisted of PBMCs. Receptor source: a man between 18 and 35 years old in good health and CMV-seropositive.

The chain is built from TRBV18 and TRBJ2-7, with D perhaps TRBD2 (5 bases). CDR3 length: 13 residues. V shed 5 bases and J shed 3 bases, with 11 bases lying between them. Germline loops: CDR1 KGHSH, CDR2 LQKENI. In DNA form, the CDR3 reads TGTGCCAGCTCAGCCGGGGTAGGCTACGAGCAGTACTTC. Protein: CASSAGVGYEQYF.

The chain couples TRBV28 to TRBJ1-2; D is undetermined. Trimming stripped 6 bases from V and 4 bases from J, with 18 bases between. The CDR3 sequence is 15 residues long. Germline lookup yields CDR1 MDHEN and CDR2 SYDVKM. The CDR3 protein is CASSERGQLSYGYTF. DNA of the CDR3: TGTGCCAGCAGCGAAAGAGGCCAGCTCTCCTATGGCTACACCTTC.

This rearrangement joins TRBV6-1 to TRBJ1-2, with TRBD1 as a possible D gene (5 bases). In germline, CDR1 is MNHNS, CDR2 SASEGT. This CDR3 comprises 15 residues. V was trimmed by 7 bases and J by 2 bases, leaving 17 bases between them. CDR3 sequence reads: CASTDRGYRNYGYTF. CDR3 in DNA: TGTGCCAGCACGGATAGGGGATATCGGAACTATGGCTACACCTTC.

The chain has TRBV18 and TRBJ2-1, with 9 positions matching TRBD2. Germline loops: CDR1 KGHSH, CDR2 LQKENI. The CDR3 covers 16 residues. V gave up 3 bases and J gave up 8 bases; unmatched junction bases: 11. The CDR3 DNA reads TGTGCCAGCTCACCTTACGGCGGGGGGGCCGGGGATGAGCAGTTCTTC. Its translation: CASSPYGGGAGDEQFF.

The J gene is TRBJ2-3, the V gene TRBV29-1, with 10 bases lining up with TRBD2. This CDR3 has 16 residues. J gave up 3 bases and V 2 bases, and 8 bases lay outside the gene matches. Germline lookup yields CDR1 SQVTM and CDR2 ANQGSEA. The CDR3 DNA sequence: TGCAGCGTTGAACCCGGGCTAGCGGGGGCTACAGATACGCAGTATTTT. It translates to CSVEPGLAGATDTQYF.

The genes are TRBV19 and TRBJ1-2; tentative D call: TRBD1 (6 bases). CDR1 is LNHDA, CDR2 SQIVND, per germline (reference sequence). The germline V and J ends were trimmed by 3 bases and 0 bases, with 11 bases remaining between them. The CDR3 contains 15 residues. CDR3 in amino acids: CASSIPDRPNYGYTF. CDR3 in DNA: TGTGCCAGTAGTATCCCTGACAGGCCTAACTATGGCTACACCTTC.

The chain employs TRBV5-5 and TRBJ1-5; 7 positions match TRBD1. The CDR3 sequence is 15 residues long. CDR1 and CDR2 from the germline V gene are SGHKS and YYEKEE (reference sequence). The J segment lost 3 bases and the V segment lost 5 bases, leaving 8 bases of the junction unmatched. The CDR3 nucleotides read TGTGCCAGCAGTGCGATGACAGGGATCAATCAGCCCCAGCATTTT. Protein sequence: CASSAMTGINQPQHF.

This clone was observed a single time. The gene calls are TRBV27 and TRBJ2-5; TRBD2 aligns across 8 bases. The CDR3 totals 13 residues. Germline CDR1 reads MNHEY; CDR2 reads SMNVEV (reference sequence). The trim removed 4 bases at V and 3 bases at J, leaving 1 base unmatched. The CDR3 bases are TGTGCCAGCAGTTGGCGGGGGGAAGAGACCCAGTACTTC. Residues: CASSWRGEETQYF.

The rearrangement links TRBV4-2 to TRBJ2-3, with a tentative D call TRBD1 (7 bases). The CDR3 has 15 amino acids. V was trimmed by 3 bases and J by 1 base, leaving 11 bases between them. Per germline, CDR1 LGHNA and CDR2 YNFKEQ. CDR3 residues: CASSHQGGGTDTQYF. The CDR3 DNA reads as TGTGCCAGCAGCCATCAGGGGGGCGGCACAGATACGCAGTATTTT.

V is TRBV7-3 and J is TRBJ1-3; D possibly corresponds to TRBD1 (5 bases). V lost 2 bases and J 2 bases, leaving 10 bases between the germline ends. CDR3 length: 15 residues. Looked up from germline, CDR1 is SGHTA and CDR2 is FQGTGA. The CDR3 spells CASSLSQGPGNTIYF. The CDR3 coding sequence is TGTGCCAGCAGCTTATCCCAGGGCCCTGGAAACACCATATATTTT.

V usage is TRBV30 and J usage is TRBJ1-2, with 9 bases aligning to TRBD1. Germline CDR1 GTSNPN, CDR2 SVGIG (reference sequence). The CDR3 contains 17 residues. V gave up 4 bases and J gave up 4 bases; unmatched junction bases: 16. CDR3 nucleotide sequence: TGTGCCTGGATGGCCGGGACAGGGAAGGGCCGGTCCTATGGCTACACCTTC. Translating it yields CAWMAGTGKGRSYGYTF.

Comment on this clone: Within the sample, other DNA sequences also encode this same CDR3. The chain combines TRBV19 with TRBJ1-2, with 10 bases aligning to TRBD1. Germline values: CDR1 LNHDA, CDR2 SQIVND (reference sequence). This CDR3 has 15 amino acids. Losses at the gene ends were 4 bases for V and 2 bases for J; bases not matched to a gene: 4. The CDR3 DNA follows: TGTGCCAGTAGTAGACAGGGGGCAACGAACTATGGCTACACCTTC. Its translation is CASSRQGATNYGYTF.

The J gene is TRBJ2-7, the V gene TRBV7-9; D is uncertain. CDR3 size: 14 residues. Germline V lookup: CDR1 SEHNR, CDR2 FQNEAQ (reference sequence). V lost 5 bases, J lost 3 bases, and 14 bases lay in between. Here the CDR3 reads CASSPKSGYYEQYF. CDR3 DNA: TGTGCCAGCAGCCCTAAATCCGGGTACTACGAGCAGTACTTC. Variable domain in full (rest from reference TRBV7-9 and TRBJ2-7): DTGVSQNPRHKITKRGQNVTFRCDPISEHNRLYWYRQTLGQGPEFLTYFQNEAQLEKSRLLSDRFSAERPKGSFSTLEIQRTEQGDSAMYLCASSPKSGYYEQYFGPGTRLTVT.

The genes are TRBV5-6 and TRBJ1-2, with 8 positions matching TRBD1. V shed 3 bases and J 8 bases; nucleotides not matched to a gene: 3. Germline lookup yields CDR1 SGHDT and CDR2 YYEEEE. The CDR3 is made up of 12 amino acids. The CDR3 loop reads CASSSTGAGYTF. Here the CDR3 DNA reads TGTGCCAGCAGCTCGACAGGGGCAGGCTACACCTTC.

The V gene is TRBV7-9, the J gene TRBJ1-1, with a weak D call TRBD1 (5 bases). The germline CDR1 and CDR2 sequences are SEHNR and FQNEAQ (reference sequence). V was trimmed by 6 bases and J by 6 bases, leaving 11 bases between them. This CDR3 spans 12 amino acids. CDR3 loop: CASRWMGPEAFF. Here the CDR3 DNA reads TGTGCCAGCAGATGGATGGGGCCTGAAGCTTTCTTT.

The rearrangement uses TRBV12-1 and TRBJ1-1. TRBV12-1 is recorded as a pseudogene. This CDR3 contains 16 residues. CDR3 sequence reads: CASSHPNPCRNTEAFF. DNA for the CDR3: TGTGCCAGCAGCCACCCGAACCCATGTAGGAACACTGAAGCTTTCTTT.

The genes are TRBV6-1 and TRBJ2-5; 10 bases fit TRBD1. The junction had 6 bases not matched to a gene; V was cut back by 1 base and J by 4 bases. Germline loops: CDR1 MNHNS, CDR2 SASEGT. This CDR3 is built from 16 residues. The CDR3 region has the DNA TGTGCCAGCAGTGAAGACCCGACAGGGGGCCGAGAGACCCAGTACTTC. It encodes CASSEDPTGGRETQYF.